This T cell receptor beta chain is drawn from a study of PD-L1 blockade in urothelial cancer. Study-wide background: After treatment start, blood was analyzed at 3 weeks (second dose) and at 6 weeks. Blood samples contained a median 141,255 T cells. The study, taken as a whole, reports: Durable benefit was linked to greater 3-week expansion of tumor-associated blood clones.

Repertoires were generated with immunoSEQ multiplex PCR, while TCRdb's copy carries only in-frame clones and drops some. The sample comprises more than 45,000 clones, around 72% of which are singletons, and under 4.5% rests with the top ten. The CDR3 contains 16 residues. V gave up 4 bases and J gave up 4 bases; unmatched junction bases: 14. Looked up from germline, CDR1 is SQVTM and CDR2 is ANQGSEA. Time point meaning: pretreatment peripheral blood. Patient sample counts ranged from 1 to 8, pretreatment and on-treatment. A word on this clone: Its cognate antigen is unknown.

The sequence was obtained from a man aged 70-80 years with urothelial cancer. The V call is TRBV29-1, the J call TRBJ1-1; TRBD1 agrees at 8 bases. Sample: PBMCs, taken around atezolizumab (anti-PD-L1) treatment. CDR3 sequence: CSVAGGRGLSGTEAFF. CDR3 DNA sequence: TGCAGCGTTGCCGGGGGCAGGGGGCTTAGTGGCACTGAAGCTTTCTTT.